This TCR beta chain derives from a study of blood T cells in healthy people across ages. Germline lookup yields CDR1 SEHNR and CDR2 FQNEAQ (reference sequence). The CDR3 is 19 amino acids. V shed 5 bases and J 2 bases; nucleotides not matched to a gene: 18. Combining a sample-barcoded 5' primer with a J-beta primer mix, a second PCR ran for roughly 7 to 11 cycles. A single record per CDR3 protein comes from TCRdb applying MiXCR to the 5' RACE reads. Of some 1.5 million distinct CDR3 sequences in the sample, approximately 30% are singletons; the top ten hold around 7.7%. V and J are TRBV7-9 and TRBJ2-7; TRBD2 matches 10 bases. The TCR sequence derives from a woman in her 30s in good health. Specimen: blood. CDR3 nucleotide sequence: TGTGCCAGCAGCACCCCACGCTTAGTGCTAGCGGGGGATACCTACGAGCAGTACTTC. Translation gives CASSTPRLVLAGDTYEQYF. The entire variable domain, with the rest obtained from reference TRBV7-9 and TRBJ2-7, is as follows: DTGVSQNPRHKITKRGQNVTFRCDPISEHNRLYWYRQTLGQGPEFLTYFQNEAQLEKSRLLSDRFSAERPKGSFSTLEIQRTEQGDSAMYLCASSTPRLVLAGDTYEQYFGPGTRLTVT.